This T cell receptor beta chain was sequenced during a study of Ad26.COV2.S vaccination and SARS-CoV-2 variants. Data came from immunoSEQ multiplex PCR; TCRdb stores just in-frame clones and leaves some out. Among about 460,000 clones, roughly nine tenths were seen once, and the ten largest hold 1.5% to 2%. Points on this clone: The antigen remains unidentified.

Stated treatment: roughly 20 received Ad26.COV2.S at low or high dose, single or two shots; roughly 5 received placebo; per-sample allocation not given. It was on day 63 after the first vaccine or placebo injection that samples were taken. The study, taken as a whole, reports: An underestimation of total T cell responses may have resulted from the TCR breadth and depth analyses. Responses of spike-specific T cells (both CD8+ and CD4+) reportedly showed substantial breadth after vaccination.

The origin of this receptor is a person between 18 and 65 years old who received the Ad26.COV2.S COVID-19 vaccine or a placebo. Sequencing was performed on peripheral blood, taken in a trial of Ad26.COV2.S vaccine versus placebo.

The CDR3 nucleotides are TGTGCCAGCAGTTATCGGCTAGCGGGGGCCAGTGAGCAGTTCTTC. Translation gives CASSYRLAGASEQFF. The V and J genes are TRBV6-2 or TRBV6-3 and TRBJ2-1, with 10 bases fitting TRBD2. In germline, CDR1 is MNHEY, CDR2 SVGEGT. J gave up 9 bases and V 3 bases, and 8 bases lay outside the gene matches. The CDR3 is 15 residues long.